This passage covers 19 T cell receptor beta chains from one sample sequenced in a study of molecular identifiers for immune sequencing clone quantification. TCRdb independently ran MiXCR on the PCR reads; one entry per CDR3 protein. The data show about 510,000 distinct CDR3 sequences, about a fifth seen once. The sequenced sample was naive CD8+ T cells from blood, with Jurkat cell RNA spiked in. Subset defined: FACS-sorted CD8+CD4-CCR7+CD45RA+ naive T cells. The receptors were gathered from a human donor in good health. Some libraries in this study had Jurkat cell RNA spiked in.

On this clonotype itself: One end of the junction does not line up with germline, which may come from a read error. CDR3 sequence reads: CACSYLGTEAFF. CDR3 nucleotide sequence: TGTGCCTGCAGTTACCTTGGCACTGAAGCTTTCTTT. The V call is TRBV6-5, the J call TRBJ1-1; D is unclear. The CDR3 is made up of 12 amino acids. Looked up from germline, CDR1 is MNHEY and CDR2 is SVGAGI.

Points on this clonotype: Given a much more abundant clone one base away, this may be a read error. The V gene is TRBV7-9, the J gene TRBJ2-3, with 10 positions matching TRBD1. The assigned J gene may be wrong: the sequence end matches TRBJ1-5 better. This CDR3 comprises 19 residues. Germline lookup yields CDR1 SEHNR and CDR2 FQNEAQ (reference sequence). CDR3 sequence (DNA): TGTGCCAGCAGCTCCTACTATTCAGACAGGGGGCTTGAAATAGATACGCAGCATTTT. Its protein product is CASSSYYSDRGLEIDTQHF.

This clonotype has only a few counts. The V and J genes are TRBV9 and TRBJ2-7; no clear D. The germline V gene has CDR1 SGDLS and CDR2 YYNGEE. V gave up 3 bases and J gave up 2 bases, with 12 bases separating them. The CDR3 spans 14 residues. The CDR3: CASSAQVYPYEQYF. CDR3 DNA: TGTGCCAGCAGCGCGCAGGTTTACCCCTACGAGCAGTACTTC.

Turning to this clonotype: A much more abundant neighbour one base away suggests this may be a read error. V and J are TRBV7-9 and TRBJ2-5, with D perhaps TRBD1 or TRBD2 (5 bases each). CDR1 is SEHNR, CDR2 FQNEAQ, per germline (reference sequence). The CDR3 has 15 amino acids. V was trimmed by 5 bases and J by 7 bases, leaving 20 bases between them. Written as DNA, the CDR3 is TGTGCCAGCAGCCTGGGGGTGGCTCATCGAGGGACCCAGTACTTC. Its translation: CASSLGVAHRGTQYF.

As regards this clonotype: This may be a read error: a much more frequent sequence differs by one nucleotide. The rearrangement uses TRBV29-1 and TRBJ2-7, with D possibly TRBD2 on 6 matching bases. V shed 8 bases and J shed 0 bases, with 14 bases lying between them. This CDR3 is 13 amino acids long. Germline V gives CDR1 SQVTM, CDR2 ANQGSEA. The CDR3 nucleotides read TGCAGCATTTCCCCCGGGAGCTCCTACGAGCAGTACTTC. Amino acids: CSISPGSSYEQYF.

This clonotype was counted at least ten times. The chain combines TRBV12-3 or TRBV12-4 with TRBJ1-1; no firm D call. The CDR3 contains 14 residues. V was trimmed by 4 bases and J by 1 base, leaving 10 bases between them. The CDR3 DNA reads as TGTGCCAGCAGTTGGGCAGCGGAGAACACTGAAGCTTTCTTT. Amino acids: CASSWAAENTEAFF.

A remark on this clonotype: This may come from a read error, since a much larger clone is one base off. CDR3 region: CAWSTGANQPQHF. For the CDR3, the DNA is TGTGCCTGGAGTACCGGGGCCAATCAGCCCCAGCATTTT. The J gene is TRBJ1-5, the V gene TRBV30; perhaps TRBD1 as D (5 bases). The CDR3 runs to 13 residues. Trimming took off 2 bases at V and 3 bases at J, with 8 bases between the two ends. The germline V gene has CDR1 GTSNPN and CDR2 SVGIG (reference sequence).

This clonotype was seen only a few times. This chain joins TRBV19 and TRBJ2-7, with D tentatively TRBD2 (6 bases). Trimming removed 3 bases at V and 3 bases at J, with 12 bases between. Germline assignment: CDR1 LNHDA and CDR2 SQIVND (reference sequence). This CDR3 is 14 amino acids long. The DNA of the CDR3 is TGTGCCAGTAGTATCGGCGGGAAGGACTACGAGCAGTACTTC. As protein: CASSIGGKDYEQYF.

The table lists this clonotype with many counts. The chain employs TRBV5-6 and TRBJ1-1, with TRBD1 as a possible D gene (6 bases). Trimming left V 1 base short and J 4 bases short, with 11 bases between. From germline, CDR1 is SGHDT and CDR2 YYEEEE. CDR3 length: 14 residues. The CDR3 nucleotides are TGTGCCAGCAGCTTGTACAGGGAAGGCACTGAAGCTTTCTTT. Translation: CASSLYREGTEAFF.

This clonotype was seen a handful of times. This chain joins TRBV20-1 and TRBJ2-7; D unresolved. The CDR3 loop spans 13 amino acids. Trimming stripped 3 bases from V and 0 bases from J, with 9 bases between. The V gene's germline CDR1 is DFQATT and CDR2 SNEGSKA (reference sequence). CDR3 loop: CSARRMSSYEQYF. For the CDR3, the DNA is TGCAGTGCTAGGAGGATGAGCTCCTACGAGCAGTACTTC.

A word on this clonotype: A much larger clone sits a single nucleotide away, making a read error possible. Without the conserved terminal phenylalanine or tryptophan, this CDR3 likely stems from a read error. The chain combines TRBV4-3 with TRBJ1-1; 11 bases match TRBD1. The V segment lost 6 bases and the J segment 6 bases; nucleotides outside the gene matches: 6. The CDR3 runs 14 residues. CDR1 LGHNA and CDR2 YSLEER come from the germline V gene. The DNA for the CDR3 is TGCGCCAGCAGTCCAGGGACAGGGGGTTCTGAAGCTTTCTAT. Translated: CASSPGTGGSEAFY.

This clonotype was counted at least ten times. The chain employs TRBV6-5 and TRBJ2-7; 8 bases line up with TRBD1. Unmatched junction bases numbered 3, after V lost 2 bases and J lost 3 bases. The CDR3 length is 14 residues. Per the germline V gene, CDR1 is MNHEY and CDR2 is SVGAGI. CDR3 sequence: CASSYGTGIYEQYF. CDR3 DNA sequence: TGTGCCAGCAGTTACGGGACAGGTATCTACGAGCAGTACTTC.

This clonotype showed up just a few times. The chain links TRBV3-1 to TRBJ2-2; D is undetermined. The V and J ends lost 1 base and 0 bases respectively, with 3 bases between them. Germline V gives CDR1 LGHDT, CDR2 YNNKEL (reference sequence). The CDR3 is 14 residues long. CDR3 region: CASSQVANTGELFF. Written as DNA, the CDR3 is TGTGCCAGCAGCCAAGTTGCGAACACCGGGGAGCTGTTTTTT.

Note on this clonotype: Without the conserved terminal phenylalanine or tryptophan, this CDR3 likely stems from a read error. The chain is built from TRBV25-1 and TRBJ1-1; D gene uncertain. V lost 5 bases and J lost 2, with 3 bases in between. Germline CDR1 is MGHDK and CDR2 is SYGVNS. The CDR3 totals 11 residues. For the CDR3, the DNA is TGTGCCAGCAGTACCAACACTGAAGCTTTCCTT. Protein sequence: CASSTNTEAFL.

In its sample, this clonotype was seen a few times. The V gene is TRBV2, the J gene TRBJ1-4; D is perhaps TRBD1 (6 bases). V was clipped by 3 bases and J by 5 bases, with 13 bases between them. This CDR3 comprises 15 residues. Germline V lookup: CDR1 SNHLY, CDR2 FYNNEI. The CDR3 sequence: CASSDPGQGNEKLFF. Here the CDR3 DNA reads TGTGCCAGCAGTGATCCGGGACAAGGGAATGAAAAACTGTTTTTT.

The rearrangement uses TRBV30 and TRBJ2-7; perhaps TRBD1 as D (5 bases). The CDR3 consists of 13 residues. V lost 2 bases, J lost 3 bases, and 11 bases lay in between. The V gene's germline CDR1 is GTSNPN and CDR2 SVGIG (reference sequence). The CDR3 loop reads CAWSIQQDYEQYF. CDR3 sequence (DNA): TGTGCCTGGAGTATACAACAGGACTACGAGCAGTACTTC.

This clonotype was observed many times. The rearrangement links TRBV3-1 to TRBJ1-5, with 9 positions matching TRBD1. Germline-derived CDR1 and CDR2 are LGHDT and YNNKEL (reference sequence). V lost 3 bases, J lost 7 bases, and 7 bases stayed unmatched. The CDR3 has 15 residues. The CDR3 here is CASSHTGGGGQPQHF. CDR3 sequence (DNA): TGTGCCAGCAGCCACACAGGGGGCGGGGGCCAGCCCCAGCATTTT.

The V gene is TRBV9, the J gene TRBJ2-5; D gene uncertain. The CDR3 runs 14 residues. From germline, CDR1 is SGDLS and CDR2 YYNGEE. Trimming pared 4 bases from V and 5 bases from J, leaving 15 bases between. The DNA of the CDR3 is TGTGCCAGCAGCACTTCAGGAGAGAGGGAGACCCAGTACTTC. This gives the protein CASSTSGERETQYF.

The chain has TRBV2 and TRBJ2-4; D gene ambiguous. Trimming left V 1 base short and J 0 bases short, with 7 bases between. Germline-derived CDR1 and CDR2 are SNHLY and FYNNEI. The CDR3 length is 15 residues. The CDR3 is CASSEEGLAKNIQYF. The CDR3, as DNA: TGTGCCAGCAGTGAAGAGGGTCTAGCCAAAAACATTCAGTACTTC.